The sample holds one count of the clone carrying this T cell receptor (beta chain). The data were obtained in a study of shared clonotypes between healthy human individuals. Produced via immunoSEQ multiplex PCR; TCRdb's table is partial and in-frame only. Among 400,000 to 600,000 clones listed, roughly 80% were seen once. V was pared by 6 bases and J by 7 bases, with 9 bases of the junction left unmatched. The CDR3 runs 13 residues. Germline loops: CDR1 SQVTM, CDR2 ANQGSEA. The specimen sequenced was PBMCs. The source is a woman between 40 and 55 years old in good health. Some clones in this sample may be carry-over from other donors' samples. The chain employs TRBV29-1 and TRBJ2-5; 9 bases match TRBD1. The CDR3 spells CSVYPTGGLTQYF. The CDR3, as DNA: TGCAGCGTATACCCGACAGGGGGGTTGACCCAGTACTTC.